The 9 T cell receptor beta chains given below trace back to one sample, sequenced in a study of blood T cell repertoires in COVID-19. TCRdb's copy holds only in-frame clones and misses some; the assay was immunoSEQ multiplex PCR. This sample has 250,000 to 300,000 clones; roughly 93% occur once, and the top ten carry 2.3%. Material: PBMCs or T cells enriched from blood (not recorded which). These receptors were obtained from a woman in her forties with acute COVID-19.

The gene calls are TRBV30 and TRBJ1-1; D unclear. The V gene lost 6 bases and the J gene lost 2 bases, with 10 bases spanning the gap. The CDR3 contains 12 residues. CDR1 and CDR2 (germline): GTSNPN, SVGIG (reference sequence). CDR3 bases: TGTGCCTGTGAGGCAAGAAACACTGAAGCTTTCTTT. Its protein is CACEARNTEAFF.

The chain recombines TRBV18 with TRBJ1-5; 7 bases align to TRBD1. The J segment lost 7 bases and the V segment lost 4 bases, leaving 4 bases of the junction unmatched. Per germline, CDR1 KGHSH and CDR2 LQKENI. This CDR3 has 13 amino acids. As DNA, the CDR3 is TGTGCCAGCTCACAGGGGGCTGACCAGCCCCAGCATTTT. Protein product: CASSQGADQPQHF.

The chain is built from TRBV24-1 and TRBJ2-5; TRBD2 matches 10 bases. The germline V gene has CDR1 KGHDR and CDR2 SFDVKD. J gave up 5 bases and V 0 bases, and 5 bases lay outside the gene matches. CDR3 length equals 16 residues. CDR3 residues: CATSDLERGGEETQYF. The CDR3, as DNA: TGTGCCACCAGTGATTTGGAGCGGGGGGGCGAGGAGACCCAGTACTTC.

The rearrangement uses TRBV5-4 and TRBJ2-7; no firm D call. The CDR3 has 12 amino acids. Trimming took 3 bases from V and 2 from J, leaving 6 bases between them. The V gene's germline CDR1 is SGHNT and CDR2 YYREEE (reference sequence). The CDR3 nucleotides are TGTGCCAGCAGCTCAGACACCTACGAGCAGTACTTC. This translates into CASSSDTYEQYF.

This chain joins TRBV3-1 (or the pseudogene TRBV3-2) and TRBJ2-3; D is unclear. This CDR3 has 15 residues. Trimming shortened V by 3 bases and J by 2 bases, and 12 bases separated the two germline ends. Germline V gene sequence: CDR1 LGHDT, CDR2 YNNKEL (reference sequence). The CDR3 region has the DNA TGTGCCAGCAGCCAGCAGGTTGCTTACACAGATACGCAGTATTTT. Translation gives CASSQQVAYTDTQYF.

This chain connects TRBV18 to TRBJ2-7, with D tentatively TRBD2 (6 bases). This CDR3 is 13 amino acids long. The ends were cut back, 3 bases at V and 5 bases at J, with 11 bases in the middle. Germline CDR1 KGHSH, CDR2 LQKENI. The CDR3 bases are TGTGCCAGCTCACCTGGGGGGTACCACGAGCAGTACTTC. Amino acids: CASSPGGYHEQYF.

This clone was observed a handful of times. The gene calls are TRBV12-3 or TRBV12-4 and TRBJ1-1; D remains unclear. V lost 3 bases and J lost 6, with 8 bases in between. This CDR3 spans 12 amino acids. The CDR3 region has the DNA TGTGCCAGCAGTTTTAGTACTTCTGAAGCTTTCTTT. Amino acids: CASSFSTSEAFF.

The chain carries TRBV3-1 (or the pseudogene TRBV3-2) and TRBJ2-2, with D unclear. The CDR3 covers 16 residues. V dropped 0 bases and J dropped 6 bases, with 14 bases sitting between them. The germline V gene has CDR1 LGHDT and CDR2 YNNKEL (reference sequence). CDR3 DNA sequence: TGTGCCAGCAGCCAAGATGTCATGAGATACGCCGGGGAGCTGTTTTTT. This codes for CASSQDVMRYAGELFF.

The CDR3 DNA sequence: TGTGCCAGCAGTTACCGGGACAGGGACGATCAGCCCCAGCATTTT. Translation gives CASSYRDRDDQPQHF. This chain connects TRBV6-5 to TRBJ1-5, with 9 positions matching TRBD1. The CDR3 totals 15 residues. Unmatched junction bases numbered 4, after V lost 2 bases and J lost 5 bases. Germline CDR1 MNHEY, CDR2 SVGAGI.